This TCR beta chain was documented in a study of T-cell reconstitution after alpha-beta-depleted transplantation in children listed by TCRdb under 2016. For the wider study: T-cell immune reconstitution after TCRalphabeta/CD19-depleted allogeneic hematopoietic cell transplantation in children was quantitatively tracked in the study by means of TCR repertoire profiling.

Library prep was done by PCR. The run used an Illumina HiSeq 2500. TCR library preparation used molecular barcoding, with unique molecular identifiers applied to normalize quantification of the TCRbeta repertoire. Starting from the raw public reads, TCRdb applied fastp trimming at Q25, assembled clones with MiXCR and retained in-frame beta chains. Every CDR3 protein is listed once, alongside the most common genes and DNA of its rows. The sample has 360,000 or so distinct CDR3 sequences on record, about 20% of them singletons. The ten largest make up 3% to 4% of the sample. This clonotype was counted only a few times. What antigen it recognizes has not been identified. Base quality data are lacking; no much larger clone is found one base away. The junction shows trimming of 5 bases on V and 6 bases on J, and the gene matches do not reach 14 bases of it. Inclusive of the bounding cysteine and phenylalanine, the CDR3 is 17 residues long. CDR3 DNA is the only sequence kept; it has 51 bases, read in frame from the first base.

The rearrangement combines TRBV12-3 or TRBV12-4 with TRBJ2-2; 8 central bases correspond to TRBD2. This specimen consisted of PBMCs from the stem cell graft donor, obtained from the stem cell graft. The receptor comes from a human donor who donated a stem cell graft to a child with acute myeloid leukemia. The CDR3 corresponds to CASSARTSLMGAGELFF. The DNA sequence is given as TGTGCCAGCAGTGCACGGACTAGCTTAATGGGAGCCGGGGAGCTGTTTTTT.